The T cell receptor beta chain described here comes from a study of blood T cells in healthy people across ages. The authors ran a second PCR of roughly 6 to 12 cycles using a sample-barcoded 5' primer and a J-beta primer mix. TCRdb processed the 5' RACE reads anew with MiXCR; each CDR3 protein has one entry. The table lists roughly 800,000 distinct CDR3 sequences, 20% to 30% of them singletons. J was trimmed by 4 bases and V by 2 bases; bases with no gene match: 6. The length of the CDR3 is 16 residues. Germline assignment: CDR1 MNHNS and CDR2 SASEGT. Donors were systemically healthy Caucasian individuals from Russia aged roughly 6 to 90 years. The sample, approximately 10 milliliters of peripheral blood, was drawn from each donor. This sample was shared with a second study, whose subject was T cells of mothers and their children.

Sequenced input: blood. The chain has TRBV6-1 and TRBJ2-5; 11 nucleotides align to TRBD2. The sequence derives from a boy younger than 18 in good health. CDR3 protein: CASSEQLAGAAETQYF. The DNA for the CDR3 is TGTGCCAGCAGTGAACAACTAGCGGGAGCTGCAGAGACCCAGTACTTC.